The 11 T cell receptor beta chains below all came from one sample that was sequenced in a study of blood T cell repertoires in COVID-19. The protocol was immunoSEQ multiplex PCR, while the TCRdb copy is restricted to in-frame clones and leaves out a portion. The sample has 45,000 to 50,000 clones, approximately 80% seen once. Source material: peripheral blood. The receptors here all came from a human donor with active or convalescent COVID-19. The donor label of this sample is uncertain.

The rearrangement joins TRBV5-6 to TRBJ2-3; no clear D. Germline V lookup: CDR1 SGHDT, CDR2 YYEEEE. The CDR3 contains 11 residues. The V gene lost 0 bases and the J gene lost 9 bases, with 5 bases spanning the gap. CDR3 DNA sequence: TGTGCCAGCAGCTTGGCCCGGACGCAGTATTTT. Amino acids: CASSLARTQYF.

The rearrangement joins TRBV2 to TRBJ1-1; 7 bases are a match to TRBD1. Germline CDR1 and CDR2: SNHLY and FYNNEI. The CDR3 runs 15 residues. After removal of 5 bases from V and 0 bases from J, the junction contained 6 bases not matched to a gene. DNA for the CDR3: TGTGCCAGCAGTCCCCGGACAGGTTTGAACACTGAAGCTTTCTTT. Translation: CASSPRTGLNTEAFF.

V gene TRBV10-1 combines with J gene TRBJ2-3; 12 nucleotides agree with TRBD2. Per germline, CDR1 WNHNN and CDR2 SYGVQD (reference sequence). The CDR3 is 19 amino acids. V dropped 3 bases and J dropped 1; count of bases not matched to a gene: 11. Here the CDR3 DNA reads TGCGCCAGCAGTGACTGGCTAGCGGGAGGGCCCTTATGCACAGATACGCAGTATTTT. The encoded protein is CASSDWLAGGPLCTDTQYF.

V and J are TRBV5-4 and TRBJ2-2; 8 bases are shared with TRBD1. Germline-derived CDR1 and CDR2 are SGHNT and YYREEE (reference sequence). The CDR3 has 15 amino acids. The V and J ends lost 0 bases and 5 bases, in that order; junction bases with no gene match: 3. The CDR3 here is CASSLDRGWTGELFF. For the CDR3, the DNA is TGTGCCAGCAGCTTGGACAGGGGGTGGACCGGGGAGCTGTTTTTT.

This chain links TRBV5-6 with TRBJ2-2; possible D gene TRBD1, 6 bases. The germline V gene encodes CDR1 SGHDT and CDR2 YYEEEE. V was pared by 8 bases and J by 3 bases, with 20 bases between. The CDR3 contains 16 residues. CDR3 region: CASQDSISPYTGELFF. For the CDR3, the DNA is TGTGCCAGTCAGGACAGTATCTCCCCTTACACCGGGGAGCTGTTTTTT.

The chain has TRBV19 and TRBJ2-1; no definite D call. Deletions cut 3 bases from V and 0 bases from J, with 9 bases between. Germline V gene lookup returns CDR1 LNHDA and CDR2 SQIVND (reference sequence). There are 15 residues in the CDR3. CDR3 sequence reads: CASSMVDSSYNEQFF. The CDR3 DNA reads TGTGCCAGTAGTATGGTCGATAGCTCCTACAATGAGCAGTTCTTC.

The J gene is TRBJ1-6, the V gene TRBV19, with 10 positions matching TRBD1. Per germline, CDR1 LNHDA and CDR2 SQIVND (reference sequence). With V trimmed by 1 base and J by 6 bases, 3 bases remained unmatched. This CDR3 comprises 16 residues. The DNA for the CDR3 is TGTGCCAGTAGTATAGGACGGACAGGGGGTAATTCACCCCTCCACTTT. It translates to CASSIGRTGGNSPLHF.

This rearrangement joins TRBV6-1 to TRBJ2-5; 8 bases line up with TRBD1. The CDR3 is made up of 14 amino acids. Germline V lookup: CDR1 MNHNS, CDR2 SASEGT. V shed 1 base, J shed 4 bases, and the junction held 2 bases outside the gene matches. The CDR3 DNA follows: TGTGCCAGCAGTGAAGGGGACAGGCTAGAGACCCAGTACTTC. This codes for CASSEGDRLETQYF.

This CDR3 is CAWGFGGETQYF. CDR3 bases: TGTGCCTGGGGTTTTGGCGGAGAGACCCAGTACTTC. The rearrangement links TRBV30 to TRBJ2-5, with no clear D. Per germline, CDR1 GTSNPN and CDR2 SVGIG (reference sequence). V lost 5 bases to trimming and J lost 4 bases, with 11 bases between them. The CDR3 is 12 residues long. The full variable domain, rest sourced from reference TRBV30 and TRBJ2-5, is SQTIHQWPATLVQPVGSPLSLECTVEGTSNPNLYWYRQAAGRGLQLLFYSVGIGQISSEVPQNLSASRPQDRQFILSSKKLLLSDSGFYLCAWGFGGETQYFGPGTRLLVL.

The rearrangement links TRBV30 to TRBJ1-2, with no clear D. With 1 base removed from V and 5 bases from J, the gap between germline ends came to 8 bases. This CDR3 is built from 12 residues. Germline-derived CDR1 and CDR2 are GTSNPN and SVGIG (reference sequence). As DNA, the CDR3 is TGTGCCTGGAGTGCCGGGTTGTATGGCTACACCTTC. Translating gives CAWSAGLYGYTF.

The rearrangement joins TRBV4-3 to TRBJ1-6; D may be TRBD1 (5 bases). This CDR3 region has 15 residues. V lost 0 bases and J lost 7, with 10 bases in between. Germline V gene sequence: CDR1 LGHNA, CDR2 YSLEER. CDR3 in DNA: TGCGCCAGCAGCCAAGATCTGACAGTCAATTCACCCCTCCACTTT. This gives the protein CASSQDLTVNSPLHF.